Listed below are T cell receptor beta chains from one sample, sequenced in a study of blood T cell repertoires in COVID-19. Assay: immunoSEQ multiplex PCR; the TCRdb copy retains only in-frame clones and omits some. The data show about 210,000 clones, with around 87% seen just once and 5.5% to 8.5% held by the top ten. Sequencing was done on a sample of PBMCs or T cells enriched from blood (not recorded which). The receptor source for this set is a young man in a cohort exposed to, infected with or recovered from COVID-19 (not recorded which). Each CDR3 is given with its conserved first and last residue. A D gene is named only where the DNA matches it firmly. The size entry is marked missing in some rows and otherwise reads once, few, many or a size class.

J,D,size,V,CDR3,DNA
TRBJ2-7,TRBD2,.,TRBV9,CASSARGGSGEQYF,TGTGCCAGCAGCGCACGGGGGGGATCGGGAGAGCAGTACTTC
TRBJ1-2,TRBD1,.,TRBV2,CASSEDHPGGDYGYTF,TGTGCCAGCAGTGAAGACCATCCAGGGGGCGACTATGGCTACACCTTC
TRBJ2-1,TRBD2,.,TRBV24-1,CATSQTSLSDYNEQFF,TGTGCCACCAGCCAGACTAGCTTGTCCGACTACAATGAGCAGTTCTTC
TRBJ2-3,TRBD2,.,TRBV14,CASSQVAGAADTQYF,TGTGCCAGCAGCCAGGTAGCGGGAGCGGCGGATACGCAGTATTTT
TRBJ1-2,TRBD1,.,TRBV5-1,CASSGGTDNYGYTF,TGCGCCAGCAGCGGGGGGACAGATAACTATGGCTACACCTTC
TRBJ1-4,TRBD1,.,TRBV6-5,CASSYLAGTGDEKLFF,TGTGCCAGCAGTTACCTGGCGGGGACAGGGGATGAAAAACTGTTTTTT
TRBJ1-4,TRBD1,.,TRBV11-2,CASSSQTGGLGEKLFF,TGTGCCAGCAGCTCACAGACAGGGGGGCTCGGTGAAAAACTGTTTTTT
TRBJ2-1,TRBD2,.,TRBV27,CASSMSREGLAGYYNEQFF,TGTGCCAGCAGCATGTCAAGGGAGGGTCTTGCGGGGTACTACAATGAGCAGTTCTTC
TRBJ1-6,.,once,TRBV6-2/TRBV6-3,CASSLATGVNSPLHF,TGTGCCAGCAGCCTGGCCACGGGGGTTAATTCACCCCTCCACTTT
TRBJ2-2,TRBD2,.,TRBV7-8,CASSLGSGSYAGELFF,TGTGCCAGCAGCTTAGGTAGCGGGAGTTATGCCGGGGAGCTGTTTTTT
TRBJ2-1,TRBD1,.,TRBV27,CASTDRDGDRADEQFF,TGTGCCAGCACCGATCGAGACGGGGACAGGGCTGATGAGCAGTTCTTC
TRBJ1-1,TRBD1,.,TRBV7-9,CASSPDRAVRTEAFF,TGTGCCAGCAGCCCCGACAGGGCAGTGAGAACTGAAGCTTTCTTT
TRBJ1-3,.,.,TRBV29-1,CSVAQGISGNTIYF,TGCAGCGTTGCCCAGGGGATCTCTGGAAACACCATATATTTT
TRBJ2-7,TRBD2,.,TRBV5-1,CASSLESTSGSYEQYF,TGCGCCAGCAGCTTGGAGTCGACTAGCGGGAGCTACGAGCAGTACTTC
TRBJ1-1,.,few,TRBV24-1,CATSAFGGSGAFF,TGTGCCACCAGTGCCTTTGGAGGGTCGGGGGCTTTCTTT
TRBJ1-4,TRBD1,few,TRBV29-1,CSAFWGQGGTNEKLFF,TGCAGCGCCTTTTGGGGACAGGGCGGTACTAATGAAAAACTGTTTTTT
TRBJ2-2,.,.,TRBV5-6,CASSQDTFSTNTGELFF,TGTGCCAGCAGCCAGGACACCTTTTCCACGAACACCGGGGAGCTGTTTTTT
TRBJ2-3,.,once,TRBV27,CASSPWTSTDTQYF,TGTGCCAGCAGTCCGTGGACTAGCACAGATACGCAGTATTTT
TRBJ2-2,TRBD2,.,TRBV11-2,CASSLGGRSITGELFF,TGTGCCAGCAGCTTGGGCGGGAGATCGATCACCGGGGAGCTGTTTTTT
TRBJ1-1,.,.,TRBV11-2,CASSLGGGRFDTEAFF,TGTGCCAGCAGCTTAGGGGGGGGCCGGTTCGACACTGAAGCTTTCTTT
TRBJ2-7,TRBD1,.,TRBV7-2,CASSLGQGVYEQYF,TGTGCCAGCAGCTTAGGCCAGGGGGTATACGAGCAGTACTTC
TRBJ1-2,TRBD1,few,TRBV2,CASRGDRALYGYTF,TGTGCCAGCAGAGGAGACAGGGCCCTTTATGGCTACACCTTC
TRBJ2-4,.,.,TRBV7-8,CASSLEIGRAGNIQYF,TGTGCCAGCAGCTTAGAAATCGGCCGGGCGGGAAACATTCAGTACTTC
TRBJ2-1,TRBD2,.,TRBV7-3,CASSLVGGRDPSGEQFF,TGTGCCAGCAGCTTAGTTGGCGGGAGGGACCCTAGCGGTGAGCAGTTCTTC
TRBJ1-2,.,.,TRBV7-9,CASRSDTGGYTF,TGTGCCAGCAGGTCGGATACAGGAGGCTACACCTTC
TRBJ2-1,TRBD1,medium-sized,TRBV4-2,CASSQDRGSYNEQFF,TGTGCCAGCAGCCAGGACAGGGGGTCCTACAATGAGCAGTTCTTC
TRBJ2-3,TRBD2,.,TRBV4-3,CASSQVSGSGDTQYF,TGCGCCAGCAGCCAAGTTAGCGGGAGCGGGGATACGCAGTATTTT
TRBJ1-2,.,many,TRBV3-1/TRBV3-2,CASSQDAGYGYTF,TGTGCCAGCAGCCAAGATGCCGGCTATGGCTACACCTTC
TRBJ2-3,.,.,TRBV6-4,CASSLTGGAQYF,TGTGCCAGCAGTTTGACAGGCGGAGCGCAGTATTTT
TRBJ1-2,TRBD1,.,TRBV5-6,CASSFSDRAINYGYTF,TGTGCCAGCAGTTTCTCGGACAGGGCGATTAACTATGGCTACACCTTC
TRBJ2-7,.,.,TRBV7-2,CATREEQGRAYEQYF,TGTGCCACGAGGGAAGAACAGGGTCGCGCCTACGAGCAGTACTTC
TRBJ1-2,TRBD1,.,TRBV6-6,CASSLGQEGSYTF,TGTGCCAGCAGCCTGGGACAGGAGGGGAGCTACACCTTC
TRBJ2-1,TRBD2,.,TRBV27,CASSLLPIGTSGSSYNEQFF,TGTGCCAGCAGTCTTCTACCGATTGGGACTAGCGGAAGCTCCTACAATGAGCAGTTCTTC
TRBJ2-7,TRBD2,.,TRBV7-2,CASSLEAGGYEQYF,TGTGCCAGCAGCTTAGAAGCGGGAGGCTACGAGCAGTACTTC
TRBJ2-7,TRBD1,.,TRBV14,CASSRNRGYEQYF,TGTGCCAGCAGCCGCAACAGGGGCTACGAGCAGTACTTC
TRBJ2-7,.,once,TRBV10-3,CAIAQSGREQYF,TGTGCCATAGCCCAATCGGGTAGGGAGCAGTACTTC
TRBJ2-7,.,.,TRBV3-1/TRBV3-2,CASSRLGAAVHEQYF,TGTGCCAGCAGCCGTCTGGGAGCCGCAGTCCACGAGCAGTACTTC
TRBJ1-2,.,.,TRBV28,CASSLRQGLGYTF,TGTGCCAGCAGTTTGCGGCAGGGACTTGGCTACACCTTC
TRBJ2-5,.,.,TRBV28,CASLTQGETQYF,TGTGCCAGCTTGACCCAGGGAGAGACCCAGTACTTC
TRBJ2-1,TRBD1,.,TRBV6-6,CASMRRQGQNEQFF,TGTGCCAGCATGCGCCGACAGGGGCAAAATGAGCAGTTCTTC
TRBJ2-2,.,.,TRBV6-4,CASSDRGWAGELFF,TGTGCCAGCAGTGATCGTGGATGGGCTGGGGAGCTGTTTTTT
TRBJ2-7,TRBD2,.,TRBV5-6,CASSFDSGRGYEQYF,TGTGCCAGCAGCTTTGATAGCGGGAGAGGCTACGAGCAGTACTTC
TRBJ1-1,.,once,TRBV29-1,CSVEDAKGVDTEAFF,TGCAGCGTTGAAGACGCAAAGGGGGTGGACACTGAAGCTTTCTTT
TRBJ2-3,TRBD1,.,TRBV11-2,CASSSRTGADTQYF,TGTGCCAGCAGCTCGCGGACAGGGGCAGATACGCAGTATTTT
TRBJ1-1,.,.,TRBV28,CASTPVTEAFF,TGTGCCAGCACCCCGGTAACTGAAGCTTTCTTT
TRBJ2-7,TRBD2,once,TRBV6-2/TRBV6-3,CASSPLQTSGRAYEQYF,TGTGCCAGCAGCCCTCTCCAGACTAGCGGGAGGGCCTACGAGCAGTACTTC
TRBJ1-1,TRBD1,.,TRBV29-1,CSVEGGTGNTEAFF,TGCAGCGTTGAAGGCGGGACAGGGAACACTGAAGCTTTCTTT
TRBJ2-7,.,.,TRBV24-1,CAASGTAYCTSYEQYF,TGTGCCGCCAGCGGGACAGCCTATTGTACTTCCTACGAGCAGTACTTC
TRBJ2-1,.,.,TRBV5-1,CASSLGQDYNEQFF,TGCGCCAGCAGCTTGGGACAGGACTACAATGAGCAGTTCTTC
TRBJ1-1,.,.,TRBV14,CASSPRTGGEAFF,TGTGCCAGCAGCCCGAGGACTGGAGGTGAAGCTTTCTTT
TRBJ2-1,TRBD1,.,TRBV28,CASSSTTGGSYNEQFF,TGTGCCAGCAGTTCTACAACAGGGGGCTCGTACAATGAGCAGTTCTTC
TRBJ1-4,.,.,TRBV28,CASSLDRSGNEKLFF,TGTGCCAGCAGTCTCGATCGATCGGGGAATGAAAAACTGTTTTTT